These 18 T cell receptor beta chains came from one sample sequenced in a study of response to subunit inactivated influenza vaccine. In TCRdb, the RT-PCR reads were re-called with MiXCR into one record per CDR3 protein. The top ten hold 2.5% to 3% of the sample, which has roughly 500,000 distinct CDR3 sequences, less than 25% seen once. The sample was also linked to a second study, of T cells expressing NK-cell markers. That investigation notes: cDNA encoding TCR beta was synthesized via 5'RACE template switching incorporating UMIs.

This sample comprised CD4+ T cells sorted from PBMCs, obtained less than 13 days after vaccination. The receptors were sampled from a man between 45 and 60 years old who received an inactivated influenza vaccine.

This clonotype turned up a few times. The chain couples TRBV6-2 or TRBV6-3 to TRBJ1-5; possible D gene TRBD1, 6 bases. The CDR3 runs to 15 residues. Germline CDR1 MNHEY, CDR2 SVGEGT. V lost 5 bases and J 4 bases, leaving 15 bases between the germline ends. CDR3 DNA: TGTGCCAGCAGTCTTCCGGGAGGGGGGAATCAGCCCCAGCATTTT. Translated: CASSLPGGGNQPQHF.

This sequence joins TRBV7-2 and TRBJ1-5; D is undetermined. The V end was cut by 3 bases, the J end by 6 bases, with 9 bases between. This CDR3 is 13 amino acids long. Germline V lookup: CDR1 SGHTA, CDR2 FQGNSA. The CDR3, as DNA: TGTGCCAGCAGCTTTGTTTCGGGTCAGCCCCAGCATTTT. It translates to CASSFVSGQPQHF.

The rearrangement joins TRBV4-1 to TRBJ1-5; the D gene is possibly TRBD1 (6 bases). Deletions cut 2 bases from V and 1 base from J, with 15 bases between. Germline lookup yields CDR1 MGHRA and CDR2 YSYEKL. There are 17 residues in the CDR3. The CDR3 region has the DNA TGCGCCAGCAGCCAAAAAGCCCCCACAGGGAGCAATCAGCCCCAGCATTTT. Protein sequence: CASSQKAPTGSNQPQHF.

The chain has TRBV7-9 and TRBJ2-1; possibly TRBD1 or TRBD2 for D (5 bases each). V was cut by 1 base and J by 5 bases, with 12 bases left in between. The CDR3 has 15 residues. Germline loops: CDR1 SEHNR, CDR2 FQNEAQ (reference sequence). The CDR3 DNA is TGTGCCAGCAGCTTAGGGGGGATAGAGAACAATGAGCAGTTCTTC. Protein: CASSLGGIENNEQFF.

This clonotype was recorded many times. The chain has TRBV20-1 and TRBJ2-1; no definite D call. The CDR3 runs 10 residues. The germline V gene encodes CDR1 DFQATT and CDR2 SNEGSKA (reference sequence). V gave up 3 bases and J gave up 14 bases, with 11 bases separating them. The CDR3 DNA is TGCAGTGCTAGCCCGGCTTTTGAGTTCTTC. It specifies CSASPAFEFF.

This chain uses TRBV7-8 with TRBJ2-7; D is unresolved. The CDR3 covers 14 residues. The germline V gene encodes CDR1 SGHVS and CDR2 FQNEAQ. Trimming cost V 5 bases and J 3 bases, with 14 bases left between them. CDR3 nucleotides: TGTGCCAGCAGCCTAATGCCTGCCATCTACGAGCAGTACTTC. It yields the protein CASSLMPAIYEQYF.

This chain uses TRBV2 with TRBJ1-4; D is uncertain. Germline V gene lookup returns CDR1 SNHLY and CDR2 FYNNEI. Trimming cost V 3 bases and J 3 bases, with 14 bases left between them. The CDR3 length is 16 residues. The CDR3 protein is CASSEARRRPNEKLFF. Written as DNA, the CDR3 is TGTGCCAGCAGTGAGGCCAGGAGAAGGCCTAATGAAAAACTGTTTTTT.

A few counts support this clonotype. V and J are TRBV15 and TRBJ1-4, with D unclear. Looked up from germline, CDR1 is LNHNV and CDR2 is YYDKDF (reference sequence). V lost 0 bases to trimming and J lost 9 bases, with 8 bases between them. This CDR3 has 13 residues. CDR3 region: CATSRDMDQKLFF. The CDR3 coding sequence is TGTGCCACCAGCAGAGATATGGACCAAAAACTGTTTTTT.

The rearrangement links TRBV24-1 to TRBJ2-5; TRBD1 matches 9 bases. The CDR3 length is 15 residues. Germline V CDR1 and CDR2: KGHDR, SFDVKD. V shed 6 bases and J 2 bases; nucleotides not matched to a gene: 6. The CDR3 bases are TGTGCCACCAGTCCGACAGGGGGATCACAAGAGACCCAGTACTTC. Its protein is CATSPTGGSQETQYF.

The chain is built from TRBV11-2 and TRBJ2-2, with 8 bases identical to TRBD2. Germline lookup yields CDR1 SGHAT and CDR2 FQNNGV. This CDR3 comprises 15 residues. The V gene end was trimmed by 2 bases and the J gene end by 6 bases; junction bases not matched to a gene: 5. CDR3 loop: CASSLRSGGSGELFF. The CDR3 coding sequence is TGTGCCAGCAGCTTACGAAGCGGGGGATCCGGGGAGCTGTTTTTT. The variable domain in full, with the rest retrieved from reference TRBV11-2 and TRBJ2-2, is EAGVAQSPRYKIIEKRQSVAFWCNPISGHATLYWYQQILGQGPKLLIQFQNNGVVDDSQLPKDRFSAERLKGVDSTLKIQPAKLEDSAVYLCASSLRSGGSGELFFGEGSRLTVL.

The sample holds a few counts of this clonotype. This rearrangement joins TRBV7-8 to TRBJ2-2; 10 bases are a match to TRBD1. The CDR3 length is 16 residues. Germline V gene data show CDR1 as SGHVS and CDR2 as FQNEAQ. The J segment lost 4 bases and the V segment lost 5 bases, leaving 7 bases of the junction unmatched. The CDR3 region has the DNA TGTGCCAGCAGCCTCGGACAGGGGGTCCCCACCGGGGAGCTGTTTTTT. Residues: CASSLGQGVPTGELFF.

This clonotype was counted a few times. This chain links TRBV5-1 with TRBJ2-1; D is ambiguous. The CDR3 has 12 amino acids. Trimming left V 5 bases short and J 6 bases short, with 9 bases between. Germline loops: CDR1 SGHRS, CDR2 YFSETQ. The CDR3, as DNA: TGCGCCAGCAGACTATCGGCCAATGAGCAGTTCTTC. Its translation is CASRLSANEQFF.

This clonotype was detected only a few times. The CDR3 nucleotides are TGTGCCAGCCGGAGATTAGGGGACTATGGCTACACCTTC. The encoded protein is CASRRLGDYGYTF. The genes are TRBV6-1 and TRBJ1-2; D may be TRBD1 (5 bases). V was cut by 8 bases and J by 3 bases, with 13 bases left in between. The CDR3 runs to 13 residues. Germline-derived CDR1 and CDR2 are MNHNS and SASEGT.

The chain recombines TRBV12-3 or TRBV12-4 with TRBJ1-6; 9 nucleotides align to TRBD1. The CDR3 runs 15 residues. V was pared by 6 bases and J by 7 bases, with 7 bases of the junction left unmatched. The CDR3 DNA is TGTGCCAGCAGAAAGAGGACAGGGGAGAATTCACCCCTCCACTTT. Protein: CASRKRTGENSPLHF.

The table lists this clonotype with a few counts. The rearrangement links TRBV9 to TRBJ2-2, with no clear D. Trimming took 2 bases from V and 0 from J, leaving 8 bases between them. The CDR3 is made up of 15 amino acids. The germline CDR1 and CDR2 sequences are SGDLS and YYNGEE. The CDR3 DNA sequence: TGTGCCAGCAGCGTGGGCAACCCGAACACCGGGGAGCTGTTTTTT. It is translated as CASSVGNPNTGELFF.

In this sample, this clonotype turned up a few times. This sequence joins TRBV20-1 and TRBJ1-2; tentatively, D is TRBD1 (6 bases). Trimming stripped 1 base from V and 6 bases from J, with 12 bases between. From germline, CDR1 is DFQATT and CDR2 SNEGSKA (reference sequence). This CDR3 is built from 13 residues. The CDR3 region is CSARGGQGDGYTF. The CDR3 nucleotides read TGCAGTGCTAGAGGGGGGCAGGGTGATGGCTACACCTTC.

The chain employs TRBV4-2 and TRBJ1-1; D is unresolved. V lost 1 base, J lost 6 bases, and 9 bases lay in between. The CDR3 is made up of 13 amino acids. In germline, CDR1 is LGHNA, CDR2 YNFKEQ. The CDR3 spells CASSQASSPEAFF. The CDR3, as DNA: TGTGCCAGCAGCCAAGCTTCATCCCCTGAAGCTTTCTTT.

CDR3 DNA: TGCAGTGCTACCAGGGGGCCGGACAATCAGCCCCAGCATTTT. It translates to CSATRGPDNQPQHF. V gene TRBV20-1 combines with J gene TRBJ1-5; the match to TRBD1 covers 8 bases. Trimming removed 4 bases from V and 3 bases from J; junction bases left unmatched: 5. The CDR3 has 14 amino acids. Germline V gene data show CDR1 as DFQATT and CDR2 as SNEGSKA (reference sequence).